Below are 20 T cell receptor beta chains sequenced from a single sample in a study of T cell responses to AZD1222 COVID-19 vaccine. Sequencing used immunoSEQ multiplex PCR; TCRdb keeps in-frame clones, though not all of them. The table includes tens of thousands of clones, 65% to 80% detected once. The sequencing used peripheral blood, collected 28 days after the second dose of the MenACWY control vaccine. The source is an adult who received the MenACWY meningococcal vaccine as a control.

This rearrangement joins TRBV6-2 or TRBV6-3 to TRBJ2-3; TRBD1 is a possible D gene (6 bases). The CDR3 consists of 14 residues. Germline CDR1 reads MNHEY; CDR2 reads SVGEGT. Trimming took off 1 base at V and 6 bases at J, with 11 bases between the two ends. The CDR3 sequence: CASSYWDQGDTQYF. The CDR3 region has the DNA TGTGCCAGCAGTTACTGGGACCAGGGGGATACGCAGTATTTT.

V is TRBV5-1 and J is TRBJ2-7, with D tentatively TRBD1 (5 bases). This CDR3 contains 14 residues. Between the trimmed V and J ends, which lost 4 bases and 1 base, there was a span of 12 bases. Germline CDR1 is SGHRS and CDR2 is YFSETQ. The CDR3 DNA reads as TGCGCCAGCAGCCCGACAGATGAATCCTACGAGCAGTACTTC. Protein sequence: CASSPTDESYEQYF.

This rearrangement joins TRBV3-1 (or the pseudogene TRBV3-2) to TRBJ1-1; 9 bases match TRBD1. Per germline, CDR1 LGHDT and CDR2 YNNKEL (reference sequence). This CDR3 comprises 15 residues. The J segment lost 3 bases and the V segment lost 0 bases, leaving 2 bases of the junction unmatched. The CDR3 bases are TGTGCCAGCAGCCAAGAAACAGGGGGCCACACTGAAGCTTTCTTT. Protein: CASSQETGGHTEAFF.

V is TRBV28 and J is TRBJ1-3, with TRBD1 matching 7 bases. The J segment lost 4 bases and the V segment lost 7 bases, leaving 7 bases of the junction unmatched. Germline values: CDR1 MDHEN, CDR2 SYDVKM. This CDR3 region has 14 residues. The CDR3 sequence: CASKRQGSGNTIYF. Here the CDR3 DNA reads TGTGCCAGCAAGAGACAGGGTTCCGGAAACACCATATATTTT.

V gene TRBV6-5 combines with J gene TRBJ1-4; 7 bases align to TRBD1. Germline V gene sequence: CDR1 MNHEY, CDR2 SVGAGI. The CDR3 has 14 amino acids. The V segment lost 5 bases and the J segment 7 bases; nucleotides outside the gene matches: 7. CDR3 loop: CASSRQGGSEKLFF. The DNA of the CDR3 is TGTGCCAGCAGTAGACAGGGTGGGAGTGAAAAACTGTTTTTT.

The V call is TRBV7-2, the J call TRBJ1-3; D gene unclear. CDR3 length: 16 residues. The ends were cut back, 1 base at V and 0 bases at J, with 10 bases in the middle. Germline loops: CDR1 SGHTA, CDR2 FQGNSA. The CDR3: CASSLEAGSSGNTIYF. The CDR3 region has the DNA TGTGCCAGCAGCTTAGAGGCCGGAAGCTCTGGAAACACCATATATTTT.

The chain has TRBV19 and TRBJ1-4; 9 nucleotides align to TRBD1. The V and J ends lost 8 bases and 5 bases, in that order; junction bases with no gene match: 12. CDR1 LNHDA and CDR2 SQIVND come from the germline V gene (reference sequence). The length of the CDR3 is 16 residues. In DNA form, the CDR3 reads TGTGCCAGTGGACTACTGGGGACAGGGTTAAATGAAAAACTGTTTTTT. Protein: CASGLLGTGLNEKLFF.

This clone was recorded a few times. CDR3 sequence reads: CASSLALGVNYGYTF. For the CDR3, the DNA is TGTGCCAGCAGCTTAGCGCTTGGGGTGAATTATGGCTACACCTTC. This chain uses TRBV7-2 with TRBJ1-2; D remains unclear. CDR3 length: 15 residues. Germline lookup yields CDR1 SGHTA and CDR2 FQGNSA. V was trimmed by 0 bases and J by 5 bases, leaving 13 bases between them.

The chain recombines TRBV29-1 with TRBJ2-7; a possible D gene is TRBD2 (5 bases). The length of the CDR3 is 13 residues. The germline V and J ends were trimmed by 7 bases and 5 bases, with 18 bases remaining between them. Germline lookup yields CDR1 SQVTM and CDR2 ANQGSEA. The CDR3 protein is CSANHPGIDEQYF. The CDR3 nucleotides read TGCAGCGCCAACCACCCCGGGATCGACGAGCAGTACTTC.

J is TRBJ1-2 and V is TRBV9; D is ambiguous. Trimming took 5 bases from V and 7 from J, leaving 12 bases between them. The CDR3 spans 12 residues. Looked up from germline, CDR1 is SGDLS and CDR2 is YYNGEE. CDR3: CASRSDTSGYTF. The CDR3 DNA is TGTGCCAGCAGAAGTGACACAAGTGGCTACACCTTC.

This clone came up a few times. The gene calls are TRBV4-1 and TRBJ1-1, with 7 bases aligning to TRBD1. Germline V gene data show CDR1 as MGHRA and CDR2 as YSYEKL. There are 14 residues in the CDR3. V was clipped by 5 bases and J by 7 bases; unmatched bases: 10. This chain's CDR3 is CASSKLDRVGEAFF. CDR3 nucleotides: TGCGCCAGCAGCAAACTAGACAGGGTCGGTGAAGCTTTCTTT.

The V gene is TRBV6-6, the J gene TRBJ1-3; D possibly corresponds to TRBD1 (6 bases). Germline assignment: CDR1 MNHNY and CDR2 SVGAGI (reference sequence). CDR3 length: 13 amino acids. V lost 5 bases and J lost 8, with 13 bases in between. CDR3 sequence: CASSLIGGDTIYF. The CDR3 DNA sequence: TGTGCCAGCAGTCTGATAGGGGGAGACACCATATATTTT.

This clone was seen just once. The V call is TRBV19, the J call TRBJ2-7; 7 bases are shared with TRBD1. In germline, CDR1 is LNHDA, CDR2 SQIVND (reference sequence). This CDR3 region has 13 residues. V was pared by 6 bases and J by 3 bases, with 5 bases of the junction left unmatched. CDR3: CASRRRDSYEQYF. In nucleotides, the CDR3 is TGTGCCAGTAGGCGCCGGGACAGCTACGAGCAGTACTTC.

The CDR3 DNA sequence: TGTGCCAGCAGCTCCCCCGCCTCCGCCAAGACGGACCTCTATGGCTACACCTTC. It codes for CASSSPASAKTDLYGYTF. This chain uses TRBV7-2 with TRBJ1-2; unclear D gene. V was shortened by 4 bases and J by 4 bases, with 25 bases between the two germline ends. The CDR3 consists of 18 residues. Germline values: CDR1 SGHTA, CDR2 FQGNSA.

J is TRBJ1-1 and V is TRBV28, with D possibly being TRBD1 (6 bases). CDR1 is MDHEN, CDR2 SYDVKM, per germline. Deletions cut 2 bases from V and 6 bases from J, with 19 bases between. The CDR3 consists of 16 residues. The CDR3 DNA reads TGTGCCAGCAGTTTAGGGGGGCAAGTTGGGGCGGCTGAAGCTTTCTTT. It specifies CASSLGGQVGAAEAFF.

CDR3 in amino acids: CATSRDLTGPTETQYF. The CDR3 DNA sequence: TGTGCCACCAGCAGAGATCTGACAGGACCCACGGAGACCCAGTACTTC. The genes are TRBV15 and TRBJ2-5, with a possible D match to TRBD1 (6 bases). The CDR3 spans 16 residues. V lost 0 bases and J 5 bases, leaving 16 bases between the germline ends. Germline V gene sequence: CDR1 LNHNV, CDR2 YYDKDF (reference sequence).

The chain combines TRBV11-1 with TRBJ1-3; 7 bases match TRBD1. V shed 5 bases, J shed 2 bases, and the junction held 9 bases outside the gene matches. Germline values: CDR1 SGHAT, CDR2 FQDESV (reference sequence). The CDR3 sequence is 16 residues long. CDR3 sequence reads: CASSSGQASTGNTIYF. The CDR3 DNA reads TGTGCCAGCAGCAGCGGACAGGCCTCGACTGGAAACACCATATATTTT.

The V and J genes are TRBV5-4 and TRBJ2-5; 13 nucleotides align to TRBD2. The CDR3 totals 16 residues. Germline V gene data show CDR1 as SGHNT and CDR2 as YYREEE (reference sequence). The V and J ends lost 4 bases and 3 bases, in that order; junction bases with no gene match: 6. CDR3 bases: TGTGCCAGCAGCCCGGGACTAGCGGGAATTAAAGAGACCCAGTACTTC. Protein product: CASSPGLAGIKETQYF.

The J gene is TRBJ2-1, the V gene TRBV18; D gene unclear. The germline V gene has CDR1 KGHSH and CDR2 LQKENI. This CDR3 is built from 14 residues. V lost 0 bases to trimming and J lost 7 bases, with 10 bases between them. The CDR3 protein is CASSPPSQPNEQFF. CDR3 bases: TGTGCCAGCTCACCACCTTCCCAACCGAATGAGCAGTTCTTC.

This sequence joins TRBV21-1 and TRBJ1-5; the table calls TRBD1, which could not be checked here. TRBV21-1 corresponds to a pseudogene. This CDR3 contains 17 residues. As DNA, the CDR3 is TGTGCCAGCAGGGCAAGGACAGGGGGCCGTCGCAATCAGCCCCAGCATTTT. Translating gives CASRARTGGRRNQPQHF.